These 28 T cell receptor beta chains were all obtained from the same sample, sequenced in a study of blood T cell repertoires in COVID-19. This table comes from immunoSEQ multiplex PCR, and its TCRdb copy is limited to in-frame clones, with some not included. The data hold a few hundred thousand clones, with more than 75% observed a single time. Sequencing used peripheral blood. The source of these receptors is a woman between 25 and 40 years old who had recovered from COVID-19.

CDR3 sequence reads: CASSRTGDGYTF. The CDR3 DNA sequence: TGTGCCAGCAGCAGGACAGGGGACGGCTACACCTTC. The V and J genes are TRBV11-1 and TRBJ1-2; TRBD1 matches 9 bases. CDR3 length: 12 amino acids. With 5 bases clipped from V and 8 bases from J, the junction kept 3 bases outside the gene matches. Germline values: CDR1 SGHAT, CDR2 FQDESV (reference sequence).

CDR3 amino acids: CASSSDRYSYEQYF. The CDR3 DNA follows: TGTGCCAGCAGTTCTGACAGGTATTCCTACGAGCAGTACTTC. The V and J genes are TRBV2 and TRBJ2-7, with D maybe TRBD1 (6 bases). Trimming left V 5 bases short and J 1 base short, with 12 bases between. The germline V gene encodes CDR1 SNHLY and CDR2 FYNNEI. The CDR3 sequence is 14 residues long.

V usage is TRBV5-1 and J usage is TRBJ1-6; D ambiguous. Germline assignment: CDR1 SGHRS and CDR2 YFSETQ. The CDR3 loop spans 17 amino acids. Trimming left V 7 bases short and J 2 bases short, with 19 bases between. The CDR3 is CASSYISGSTYNSPLHF. CDR3 nucleotides: TGCGCCAGCTCGTACATCAGCGGTAGCACCTATAATTCACCCCTCCACTTT.

The V call is TRBV19, the J call TRBJ2-3; 7 bases agree with TRBD1. Germline CDR1 LNHDA, CDR2 SQIVND (reference sequence). V lost 5 bases and J lost 1; bases outside the gene matches: 6. CDR3 length: 15 amino acids. The DNA of the CDR3 is TGTGCCAGTAGTCCTGGACAGGTTGGCACAGATACGCAGTATTTT. It encodes CASSPGQVGTDTQYF.

V is TRBV18 and J is TRBJ1-1; the D is unclear. The CDR3 spans 13 residues. The V end lost 7 bases, the J end lost 0 bases, and 9 bases lay between the germline ends. Germline-derived CDR1 and CDR2 are KGHSH and LQKENI. Here the CDR3 reads CASLSGMNTEAFF. CDR3 coding DNA: TGTGCCAGCTTGTCGGGTATGAACACTGAAGCTTTCTTT.

The rearrangement links TRBV28 to TRBJ1-2, with TRBD1 matching over 10 bases. After removal of 1 base from V and 6 bases from J, the junction contained 5 bases not matched to a gene. Germline values: CDR1 MDHEN, CDR2 SYDVKM. This CDR3 comprises 15 residues. Here the CDR3 DNA reads TGTGCCAGCAGTTTATTCCCGGGACAGGGGAATGGCTACACCTTC. The encoded protein is CASSLFPGQGNGYTF.

The chain links TRBV19 to TRBJ1-2; TRBD1 might be the D (6 bases). From germline, CDR1 is LNHDA and CDR2 SQIVND (reference sequence). This CDR3 comprises 15 residues. The V gene lost 3 bases and the J gene lost 8 bases, with 19 bases spanning the gap. CDR3 in amino acids: CASSIGGRNLWGYTF. The CDR3 bases are TGTGCCAGTAGTATCGGGGGGCGGAACTTATGGGGCTACACCTTC.

This chain links TRBV6-6 with TRBJ1-1; D gene ambiguous. V shed 6 bases and J shed 5 bases, with 10 bases lying between them. This CDR3 is 12 amino acids long. Per the germline V gene, CDR1 is MNHNY and CDR2 is SVGAGI (reference sequence). CDR3 sequence reads: CASSLAGTEAFF. CDR3 sequence (DNA): TGTGCCAGCAGCCTGGCGGGGACTGAAGCTTTCTTT.

V gene TRBV7-2 combines with J gene TRBJ2-2; 8 bases line up with TRBD2. Trimming cost V 4 bases and J 4 bases; bases outside gene matches: 8. The CDR3 extends over 16 amino acids. Per germline, CDR1 SGHTA and CDR2 FQGNSA. As DNA, the CDR3 is TGTGCCAGCAGCTCCGGGGGGGGTTTAGGCACCGGGGAGCTGTTTTTT. Its protein product is CASSSGGGLGTGELFF.

DNA for the CDR3: TGCGCCAGCAGCTTGCAGGGGGCGTCTGGTGAAGCTTTCTTT. This translates into CASSLQGASGEAFF. The V gene is TRBV5-1, the J gene TRBJ1-1, with 8 bases matching TRBD1. The germline V gene has CDR1 SGHRS and CDR2 YFSETQ. The CDR3 consists of 14 residues. V gave up 1 base and J gave up 7 bases; unmatched junction bases: 6.

V gene TRBV6-5 combines with J gene TRBJ2-5; 8 bases are a match to TRBD2. CDR3 length: 15 amino acids. Per the germline V gene, CDR1 is MNHEY and CDR2 is SVGAGI. V lost 3 bases to trimming and J lost 4 bases; unmatched junction nucleotides: 7. This CDR3 reads CASSYLSAGGETQYF. DNA for the CDR3: TGTGCCAGCAGTTATCTGAGCGCGGGGGGAGAGACCCAGTACTTC.

This sequence joins TRBV3-1 (or the pseudogene TRBV3-2) and TRBJ1-5, with 7 bases aligning to TRBD1. This CDR3 is built from 14 residues. Germline CDR1 LGHDT, CDR2 YNNKEL (reference sequence). V gave up 2 bases and J gave up 4 bases; unmatched junction bases: 2. Written as DNA, the CDR3 is TGTGCCAGCAGCCAAAAGGGGGCAAATCAGCCCCAGCATTTT. Protein product: CASSQKGANQPQHF.

This chain joins TRBV19 and TRBJ1-5; TRBD1 is a possible D gene (6 bases). CDR1 is LNHDA and CDR2 is SQIVND in the germline V gene (reference sequence). This CDR3 has 15 amino acids. Deletions cut 3 bases from V and 0 bases from J, with 9 bases between. The CDR3 DNA is TGTGCCAGTAGTATGATGACAGGTAGCAATCAGCCCCAGCATTTT. This encodes CASSMMTGSNQPQHF.

The chain has TRBV5-1 and TRBJ2-3; no clear D gene. The CDR3 covers 14 residues. From germline, CDR1 is SGHRS and CDR2 YFSETQ. Trimming took off 0 bases at V and 2 bases at J, with 7 bases between the two ends. The CDR3 DNA is TGCGCCAGCAGCTTGGATGAGTACACAGATACGCAGTATTTT. Its protein is CASSLDEYTDTQYF.

For the CDR3, the DNA is TGTGCCAGCACCGTTCGACCCGGGACAGGGAATTCACCCCTCCACTTT. The encoded protein is CASTVRPGTGNSPLHF. The chain joins TRBV28 to TRBJ1-6; 9 nucleotides line up with TRBD1. This CDR3 comprises 16 residues. Per germline, CDR1 MDHEN and CDR2 SYDVKM. The trim removed 7 bases at V and 7 bases at J, leaving 11 bases unmatched. Full variable domain (missing parts from reference TRBV28 and TRBJ1-6): DVKVTQSSRYLVKRTGEKVFLECVQDMDHENMFWYRQDPGLGLRLIYFSYDVKMKEKGDIPEGYSVSREKKERFSLILESASTNQTSMYLCASTVRPGTGNSPLHFGNGTRLTVT.

The chain recombines TRBV9 with TRBJ2-2, with 15 bases matching TRBD2. J lost 3 bases, V lost 3 bases, and 9 bases had no gene match. This CDR3 spans 19 amino acids. Germline V gives CDR1 SGDLS, CDR2 YYNGEE. For the CDR3, the DNA is TGTGCCAGCAGCGCCAGGACTAGCGGGGGGGTGTCGGACACCGGGGAGCTGTTTTTT. Its protein product is CASSARTSGGVSDTGELFF.

V usage is TRBV14 and J usage is TRBJ1-1, with D perhaps matching TRBD1 (5 bases). The CDR3 is 15 residues long. CDR1 is SGHDN and CDR2 is FVKESK in the germline V gene. The V end lost 4 bases, the J end lost 4 bases, and 16 bases lay between the germline ends. The CDR3 bases are TGTGCCAGCAGCCCACTACAGTTGGGGGGCACTGAAGCTTTCTTT. Translation: CASSPLQLGGTEAFF.

This chain links TRBV11-1 with TRBJ1-1; the match to TRBD1 covers 8 bases. V shed 6 bases and J 1 base; nucleotides not matched to a gene: 4. The CDR3 length is 14 residues. Germline CDR1 and CDR2: SGHAT and FQDESV (reference sequence). The CDR3 reads CASRYGQGNTEAFF. The CDR3 nucleotides are TGTGCCAGCAGATACGGACAGGGGAACACTGAAGCTTTCTTT.

The J gene is TRBJ2-7, the V gene TRBV28; perhaps TRBD1 as D (6 bases). Between the trimmed V and J ends, which lost 3 bases and 0 bases, there was a span of 9 bases. The CDR3 totals 14 residues. The V gene's germline CDR1 is MDHEN and CDR2 SYDVKM. The CDR3 protein is CASSFRGVSYEQYF. CDR3 nucleotides: TGTGCCAGCAGTTTCAGGGGAGTCTCCTACGAGCAGTACTTC.

The chain recombines TRBV3-1 (or the pseudogene TRBV3-2) with TRBJ2-6; 11 bases agree with TRBD1. The V gene end was trimmed by 1 base and the J gene end by 2 bases; junction bases not matched to a gene: 7. The germline gives CDR1 LGHDT, CDR2 YNNKEL (reference sequence). The CDR3 contains 19 residues. As DNA, the CDR3 is TGTGCCAGCAGCCAAGGACGAGGACAGGGGGCTGCTGGGGCCAACGTCCTGACTTTC. As protein: CASSQGRGQGAAGANVLTF.

A word on this clone: One junction end disagrees with the germline gene, perhaps due to a read error. The V gene is TRBV6-1, the J gene TRBJ1-4; 9 nucleotides align to TRBD1. Germline V lookup: CDR1 MNHNS, CDR2 SASEGT. The CDR3 runs to 15 residues. CDR3 nucleotide sequence: TGTGCCAGCAGCGAAGTGGGGACAGGGAATGAAAAACTGTTTTTT. Translating gives CASSEVGTGNEKLFF.

J is TRBJ1-4 and V is TRBV5-1; no firm D call. Deletions cut 4 bases from V and 3 bases from J, with 13 bases between. CDR3 length: 15 residues. Germline-derived CDR1 and CDR2 are SGHRS and YFSETQ. In DNA, the CDR3 is TGCGCCAGCAGCGTAGCCGGGAACCCTAATGAAAAACTGTTTTTT. Translation gives CASSVAGNPNEKLFF. The variable domain in full, completed from reference TRBV5-1 and TRBJ1-4, reads KAGVTQTPRYLIKTRGQQVTLSCSPISGHRSVSWYQQTPGQGLQFLFEYFSETQRNKGNFPGRFSGRQFSNSRSEMNVSTLELGDSALYLCASSVAGNPNEKLFFGSGTQLSVL.

This clone was counted a few times. The rearrangement uses TRBV5-4 and TRBJ2-2; tentative D call: TRBD1 (6 bases). CDR3 length equals 15 residues. CDR1 is SGHNT, CDR2 YYREEE, per germline (reference sequence). With 0 bases removed from V and 5 bases from J, the gap between germline ends came to 11 bases. The CDR3 sequence is CASSLDREKTGELFF. The CDR3 DNA follows: TGTGCCAGCAGCTTGGACAGGGAAAAAACCGGGGAGCTGTTTTTT.

The chain has TRBV29-1 and TRBJ1-1; TRBD1 is a possible D gene (5 bases). Per germline, CDR1 SQVTM and CDR2 ANQGSEA. CDR3 size: 12 residues. Trimming took off 4 bases at V and 5 bases at J, with 11 bases between the two ends. In DNA form, the CDR3 reads TGCAGCGTTGCTGGGGGGGTAACTGAAGCTTTCTTT. Translating gives CSVAGGVTEAFF.

V gene TRBV9 combines with J gene TRBJ2-1; 9 bases map to TRBD2. J lost 4 bases, V lost 3 bases, and 5 bases had no gene match. Per germline, CDR1 SGDLS and CDR2 YYNGEE. The CDR3 runs to 15 residues. In DNA, the CDR3 is TGTGCCAGCAGCGGGACTAGCGTTTCGTACAATGAGCAGTTCTTC. This gives the protein CASSGTSVSYNEQFF.

The chain has TRBV29-1 and TRBJ1-2, with 11 bases that match TRBD1. Trimming removed 7 bases from V and 3 bases from J; junction bases left unmatched: 4. Germline CDR1 SQVTM, CDR2 ANQGSEA. This CDR3 region has 13 residues. The DNA of the CDR3 is TGCAGCGGGACAGGGGGCGAAGACTATGGCTACACCTTC. Its translation is CSGTGGEDYGYTF. Together with reference TRBV29-1 and TRBJ1-2, the CDR3 gives the full variable domain: SAVISQKPSRDICQRGTSLTIQCQVDSQVTMMFWYRQQPGQSLTLIATANQGSEATYESGFVIDKFPISRPNLTFSTLTVSNMSPEDSSIYLCSGTGGEDYGYTFGSGTRLTVV.

V gene TRBV5-6 combines with J gene TRBJ2-3, with D tentatively TRBD2 (6 bases). V dropped 10 bases and J dropped 0 bases, with 18 bases sitting between them. CDR1 SGHDT and CDR2 YYEEEE come from the germline V gene. CDR3 size: 15 residues. DNA of the CDR3: TGTGCCCAGGATCGGGGGAATAAGAGCACAGATACGCAGTATTTT. Its protein is CAQDRGNKSTDTQYF.

V gene TRBV2 combines with J gene TRBJ1-1, with 8 bases that match TRBD1. This CDR3 comprises 11 residues. The ends lost 4 bases at V and 11 bases at J; junction bases unmatched: 3. The germline V gene has CDR1 SNHLY and CDR2 FYNNEI. The CDR3 nucleotides are TGTGCCAGCAGTGCAGGGGGCCGTGCTTTCTTT. Amino acid sequence: CASSAGGRAFF.